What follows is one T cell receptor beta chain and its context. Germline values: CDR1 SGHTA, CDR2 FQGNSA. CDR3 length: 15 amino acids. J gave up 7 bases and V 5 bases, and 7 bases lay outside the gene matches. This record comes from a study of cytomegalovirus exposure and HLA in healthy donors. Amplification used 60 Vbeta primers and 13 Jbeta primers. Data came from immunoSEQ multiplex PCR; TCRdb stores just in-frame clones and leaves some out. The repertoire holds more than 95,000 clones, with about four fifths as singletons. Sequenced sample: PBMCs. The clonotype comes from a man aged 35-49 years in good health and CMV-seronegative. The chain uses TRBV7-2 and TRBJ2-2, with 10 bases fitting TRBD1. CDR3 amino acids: CASSPRTGGIGELFF. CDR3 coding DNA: TGTGCCAGCAGCCCACGGACAGGGGGGATCGGGGAGCTGTTTTTT.